This T cell receptor beta chain was sequenced in a study of blood T cell repertoires in COVID-19. Study overall: The cDNA or gDNA used as material had been derived from T cells, B-cell-depleted T cells, or PBMCs.

The table lists this clone with a count of one. Clones were sequenced by immunoSEQ multiplex PCR, and TCRdb holds only the in-frame ones, with some missing. The sample carries a few hundred thousand clones, about four fifths recorded once. Categorization into cohorts depended on clinical history that participants reported. The sample taken for sequencing was PBMCs or T cells enriched from blood (not recorded which). The receptor was isolated from a woman in her forties or fifties who had recovered from COVID-19.

The CDR3 is CASSIFPRDRGTGELFF. The CDR3 bases are TGTGCCAGTAGTATATTCCCCCGGGACAGGGGAACCGGGGAGCTGTTTTTT. The rearrangement joins TRBV19 to TRBJ2-2, with TRBD1 matching 10 bases. CDR1 is LNHDA and CDR2 is SQIVND in the germline V gene (reference sequence). CDR3 length: 17 residues. With V trimmed by 2 bases and J by 5 bases, 8 bases remained unmatched.